This entry features one TCR beta chain sequence. Its antigen remains undetermined. Base-call qualities are not available, and no considerably larger clone is one nucleotide away. CDR1 SGHTA and CDR2 FQGNSA are derived from the germline V gene. From the cysteine through the phenylalanine, the CDR3 covers 14 amino acids. This entry keeps only the CDR3 DNA: 42 bases, framed from base 1. V lost 4 bases and J lost 10 bases; the stretch between them is 19 bases long. Read against the paper, the sample's time point label means: cycle 1 day 1 (C1D1), immediately before nivolumab initiation. Every trial patient had relapsed following autologous stem cell transplantation, and prior brentuximab vedotin exposure was what differed among cohorts A, B and C. The trial cohort included 55 to 65 patients with relapsed/refractory classical Hodgkin lymphoma, and each patient had a best overall response of complete response, partial response or progressive disease. Single-agent nivolumab was administered to trial patients in the multi-cohort phase II CheckMate 205 trial. An independent review committee assessed best overall response by applying the 2007 International Working Group response criteria. Trial PBMCs were obtained immediately prior to nivolumab initiation (C1D1) and on therapy at cycle 2 day 1 and cycle 4 day 1. Peripheral blood was collected in 8 mL Vacutainer Cell Preparation Tubes, from which PBMCs were isolated by centrifugation and then cryopreserved.

The sample originates from a study of PD-1 blockade in classical Hodgkin lymphoma (dated by TCRdb to the early 2020s). Some background on the complete study: Nivolumab dosing was 3 mg/kg intravenously every 2 weeks, continuing until either disease progression or unacceptable toxicity. A peripheral blood immune signature of response to PD-1 blockade in classical Hodgkin lymphoma was defined using TCR beta sequencing and CyTOF. Study-level results and caveats: Lower diversity was seen in patients whose nivolumab began less than 1 year after ASCT, and these patients were left out of later analyses so that immune reconstitution would not confound the results. By C4D1, a significant rise was seen in CD4+ TCR diversity but not in CD8+ TCR diversity (p=0.0027 vs p=0.16), and the rise was most apparent among complete responders (p=0.02). The study was limited to a single clinical trial cohort, and causes of repertoire differences, possibly disease activity or prior therapy, remained undefined. Trial patients with a complete response had baseline diversity similar to that of newly diagnosed patients, while partial responders and progressors had significantly lower diversity. Baseline TCR diversity was reported as lower in newly diagnosed patients than in healthy donors, and lower still in relapsed/refractory patients.

Genomic DNA was isolated using the Qiagen DNeasy kit from unsorted PBMCs as well as from negatively selected CD4+ and CD8+ fractions. TCR beta CDR3 regions were amplified by immunoSEQ multiplex PCR using primers annealing to V and J segments. A synthetic immune receptor repertoire was used to minimize amplification bias, and any residual bias was removed computationally once sequencing was done. For the original study's pipeline: Custom Python scripts were used to quantify repertoire diversity as the Shannon entropy index. Unsorted, CD4+ and CD8+ repertoires were examined separately, except in combined analyses, for which CD4+ and CD8+ sequences were merged in silico. A clone counted as expanded when the clone's frequency after treatment rose at least 2-fold relative to C1D1, and clones undetected at baseline were given a pseudocount of 0.5. Singleton clones were defined as clones with 0 or 1 copy at C1D1, and non-singleton clones were defined as clones with 2 or more copies. Clones expanded in unsorted samples were annotated as CD4+, CD8+ or unknown by matching protein sequences in sorted samples from the same patient. Wilcoxon tests were applied to paired samples to test diversity changes from C1D1 to C4D1. Sourced from immuneACCESS, this table was stored by TCRdb with only in-frame sequences that have V and J called. A share of the clones is absent; for the studies checked, an unresolved V gene accounts for under half, and the remainder has no known explanation. V and J calls plus clone size are reproduced from that table; the DNA served to infer D and trimming. This sample comprises 30,000 to 35,000 clones, 65% to 90% of them detected only once. Of the sample, approximately 32% is held by the ten largest clones.

The clonotype comes from a human donor with classical Hodgkin lymphoma. The specimen was peripheral blood mononuclear cells (PBMCs), collected at baseline. This chain joins TRBV7-2 to TRBJ1-1; no confident D gene assignment can be made. The CDR3 here reads CASSSSRSSEVAFF. The nucleotides are TGTGCCAGCAGCTCCTCCAGGTCCTCAGAGGTAGCTTTCTTT.